This T cell receptor beta chain was captured by sequencing in a study of cytomegalovirus exposure and HLA in healthy donors. J was trimmed by 7 bases and V by 1 base; bases with no gene match: 12. The CDR3 is made up of 16 amino acids. Germline-derived CDR1 and CDR2 are LGHNA and YNFKEQ. The PCR had 60 Vbeta and 13 Jbeta primers. Only in-frame clones appear in the TCRdb table, and some are missing; sequencing was by immunoSEQ multiplex PCR. Its clone listing holds 45,000 or so clones. The sample comprised PBMCs. This receptor was identified in a male donor in good health and CMV-seronegative. V usage is TRBV4-2 and J usage is TRBJ1-2; 7 positions agree with TRBD1. The CDR3 protein is CASSQVPPDRVSGYTF. The CDR3 region has the DNA TGTGCCAGCAGCCAAGTCCCCCCCGACAGGGTTTCTGGCTACACCTTC.